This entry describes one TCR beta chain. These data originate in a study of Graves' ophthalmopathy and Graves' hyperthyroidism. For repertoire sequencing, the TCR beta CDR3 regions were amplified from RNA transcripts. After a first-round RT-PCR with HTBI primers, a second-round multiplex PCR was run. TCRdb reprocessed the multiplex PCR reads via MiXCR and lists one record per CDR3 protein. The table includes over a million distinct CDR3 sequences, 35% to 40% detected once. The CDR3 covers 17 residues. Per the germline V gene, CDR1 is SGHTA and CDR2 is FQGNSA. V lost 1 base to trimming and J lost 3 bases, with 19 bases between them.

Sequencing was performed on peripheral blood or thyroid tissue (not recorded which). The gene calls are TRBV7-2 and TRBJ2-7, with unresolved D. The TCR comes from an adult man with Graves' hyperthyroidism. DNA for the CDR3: TGTGCCAGCAGCTTAGGTACTGTCTGGAACCGAAACTACGAGCAGTACTTC. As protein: CASSLGTVWNRNYEQYF.